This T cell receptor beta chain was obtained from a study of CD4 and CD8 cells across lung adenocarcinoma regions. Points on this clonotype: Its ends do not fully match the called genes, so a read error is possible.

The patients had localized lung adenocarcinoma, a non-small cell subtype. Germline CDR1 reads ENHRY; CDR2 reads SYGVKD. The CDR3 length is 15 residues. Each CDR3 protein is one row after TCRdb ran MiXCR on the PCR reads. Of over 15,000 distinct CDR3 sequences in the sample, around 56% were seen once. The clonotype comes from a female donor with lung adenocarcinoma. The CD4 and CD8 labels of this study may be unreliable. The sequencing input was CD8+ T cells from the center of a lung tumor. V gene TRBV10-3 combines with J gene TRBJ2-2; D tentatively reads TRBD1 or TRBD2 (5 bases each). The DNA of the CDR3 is TGTGCCATCAGCTCCGGGGCAGGGAACACCGAGGAGCTGTATTTT. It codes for CAISSGAGNTEELYF.